One sample yielded the 26 T cell receptor beta chains listed below, sequenced in a study of blood T cell repertoires in COVID-19. Here immunoSEQ multiplex PCR was the method, and the copy in TCRdb shows in-frame clones only, minus some. The sample has over 400,000 clones; roughly nine tenths are singletons. Sequencing was done on a sample of peripheral blood. The origin of the receptors is a woman between 45 and 65 years old with COVID-19, enrolled during active disease.

V gene TRBV19 combines with J gene TRBJ2-2; D might be TRBD1 (5 bases). CDR1 and CDR2 from the germline V gene are LNHDA and SQIVND (reference sequence). Between the trimmed V and J ends, which lost 8 bases and 4 bases, there was a span of 20 bases. There are 16 residues in the CDR3. The chain's CDR3 is CASRPFLAGSTGELFF. The CDR3 DNA reads as TGTGCCAGTCGACCCTTTTTGGCAGGGTCCACCGGGGAGCTGTTTTTT.

The V call is TRBV19, the J call TRBJ1-3, with TRBD1 matching over 7 bases. This CDR3 contains 14 residues. Germline CDR1 is LNHDA and CDR2 is SQIVND (reference sequence). The V segment lost 6 bases and the J segment 5 bases; nucleotides outside the gene matches: 7. CDR3 sequence (DNA): TGTGCCAGTAGCCTTGACAGGGTTAGAAACACCATATATTTT. Translated: CASSLDRVRNTIYF. Looking up the rest from reference TRBV19 and TRBJ1-3 gives the full variable domain: DGGITQSPKYLFRKEGQNVTLSCEQNLNHDAMYWYRQDPGQGLRLIYYSQIVNDFQKGDIAEGYSVSREKKESFPLTVTSAQKNPTAFYLCASSLDRVRNTIYFGEGSWLTVV.

The rearrangement joins TRBV7-2 to TRBJ2-3, with D unclear. Per germline, CDR1 SGHTA and CDR2 FQGNSA. V was clipped by 1 base and J by 9 bases, with 11 bases between them. This CDR3 is 13 amino acids long. CDR3 sequence (DNA): TGTGCCAGCAGCTTAGGAGGCAGACCCACGCAGTATTTT. Its translation: CASSLGGRPTQYF.

This CDR3 reads CASSKNPGENTEAFF. CDR3 sequence (DNA): TGCGCCAGCAGCAAGAACCCCGGGGAAAACACTGAAGCTTTCTTT. V gene TRBV5-1 combines with J gene TRBJ1-1, with D unresolved. The CDR3 is 15 amino acids. V shed 4 bases and J shed 2 bases, with 15 bases lying between them. Germline CDR1 reads SGHRS; CDR2 reads YFSETQ.

J is TRBJ2-1 and V is TRBV30; 8 nucleotides line up with TRBD2. CDR1 is GTSNPN and CDR2 is SVGIG in the germline V gene (reference sequence). The CDR3 sequence is 14 residues long. The V gene end was trimmed by 1 base and the J gene end by 3 bases; junction bases not matched to a gene: 2. Here the CDR3 reads CAWSGGLDYNEQFF. DNA of the CDR3: TGTGCCTGGAGTGGGGGACTAGACTACAATGAGCAGTTCTTC. The full variable domain, with the rest looked up from reference TRBV30 and TRBJ2-1, is SQTIHQWPATLVQPVGSPLSLECTVEGTSNPNLYWYRQAAGRGLQLLFYSVGIGQISSEVPQNLSASRPQDRQFILSSKKLLLSDSGFYLCAWSGGLDYNEQFFGPGTRLTVL.

V gene TRBV30 combines with J gene TRBJ2-2; the D is unclear. V was pared by 0 bases and J by 1 base, with 9 bases between. The germline V gene has CDR1 GTSNPN and CDR2 SVGIG (reference sequence). The CDR3 covers 15 residues. CDR3 coding DNA: TGTGCCTGGAGTGTCCCAGGTTTGAACACCGGGGAGCTGTTTTTT. Its protein product is CAWSVPGLNTGELFF. Variable domain in full (rest from reference TRBV30 and TRBJ2-2): SQTIHQWPATLVQPVGSPLSLECTVEGTSNPNLYWYRQAAGRGLQLLFYSVGIGQISSEVPQNLSASRPQDRQFILSSKKLLLSDSGFYLCAWSVPGLNTGELFFGEGSRLTVL.

In this sample, this clone turned up once. This chain connects TRBV11-1 to TRBJ1-1; a weak D match, TRBD1 (5 bases). The CDR3 covers 16 residues. Deletions cut 2 bases from V and 6 bases from J, with 19 bases between. The germline V gene encodes CDR1 SGHAT and CDR2 FQDESV (reference sequence). CDR3 region: CASSLNLRGGSPEAFF. As DNA, the CDR3 is TGTGCCAGCAGCTTAAATTTGCGGGGCGGATCGCCTGAAGCTTTCTTT.

The count of this clone is one. This rearrangement joins TRBV9 to TRBJ1-2, with TRBD1 matching 8 bases. The trim removed 2 bases at V and 7 bases at J, leaving 7 bases unmatched. The CDR3 sequence is 14 residues long. Germline values: CDR1 SGDLS, CDR2 YYNGEE. The CDR3, as DNA: TGTGCCAGCAGCGTTCAGGGGGCCGGGTTTGGCTACACCTTC. It translates to CASSVQGAGFGYTF. Combining the CDR3 with reference TRBV9 and TRBJ1-2 gives the whole variable domain DSGVTQTPKHLITATGQRVTLRCSPRSGDLSVYWYQQSLDQGLQFLIQYYNGEERAKGNILERFSAQQFPDLHSELNLSSLELGDSALYFCASSVQGAGFGYTFGSGTRLTVV.

J is TRBJ2-1 and V is TRBV30; tentatively, D is TRBD1 (6 bases). This CDR3 is built from 13 residues. Deletions cut 4 bases from V and 6 bases from J, with 13 bases between. CDR1 and CDR2 (germline): GTSNPN, SVGIG (reference sequence). The CDR3 reads CAWTLLRGNEQFF. The CDR3 DNA reads as TGTGCCTGGACACTTCTCAGGGGCAATGAGCAGTTCTTC. Variable domain in full (rest from reference TRBV30 and TRBJ2-1): SQTIHQWPATLVQPVGSPLSLECTVEGTSNPNLYWYRQAAGRGLQLLFYSVGIGQISSEVPQNLSASRPQDRQFILSSKKLLLSDSGFYLCAWTLLRGNEQFFGPGTRLTVL.

This chain connects TRBV6-5 to TRBJ1-5; TRBD1 aligns across 7 bases. The CDR3 is 14 amino acids. Germline assignment: CDR1 MNHEY and CDR2 SVGAGI. V lost 6 bases, J lost 3 bases, and 5 bases stayed unmatched. CDR3 protein: CASRVTGDNQPQHF. The CDR3 coding sequence is TGTGCCAGCAGGGTAACAGGGGACAATCAGCCCCAGCATTTT.

V gene TRBV24-1 combines with J gene TRBJ1-6, with 8 bases that match TRBD1. V lost 4 bases, J lost 2 bases, and 6 bases stayed unmatched. The germline CDR1 and CDR2 sequences are KGHDR and SFDVKD. The CDR3 is made up of 17 amino acids. CDR3 loop: CATSDKDRVPYNSPLHF. CDR3 sequence (DNA): TGTGCCACCAGTGACAAGGACAGGGTCCCCTATAATTCACCCCTCCACTTT.

As DNA, the CDR3 is TGCACCAGCAGCCAAGAGGCCAACGGGGCTTTCTTT. It specifies CTSSQEANGAFF. This chain links TRBV1 with TRBJ1-1. TRBV1 is annotated as a pseudogene. The CDR3 is 12 amino acids.

The chain is built from TRBV28 and TRBJ2-1, with 7 nucleotides matching TRBD1. Germline V gene sequence: CDR1 MDHEN, CDR2 SYDVKM. V gave up 9 bases and J gave up 2 bases; unmatched junction bases: 10. This CDR3 is built from 15 residues. The CDR3 nucleotides are TGTGCCAGTACCACAGGGGTACGAACCTACAATGAGCAGTTCTTC. It translates to CASTTGVRTYNEQFF.

V usage is TRBV2 and J usage is TRBJ2-1; D is perhaps TRBD2 (6 bases). The CDR3 runs to 16 residues. Trimming cost V 4 bases and J 8 bases, with 21 bases left between them. The V gene's germline CDR1 is SNHLY and CDR2 FYNNEI. The CDR3 DNA follows: TGTGCCAGCAGTGCGGTCGGGGGACCTTCGGTCGATGAGCAGTTCTTC. It is translated as CASSAVGGPSVDEQFF. Full variable domain (missing parts from reference TRBV2 and TRBJ2-1): EPEVTQTPSHQVTQMGQEVILRCVPISNHLYFYWYRQILGQKVEFLVSFYNNEISEKSEIFDDQFSVERPDGSNFTLKIRSTKLEDSAMYFCASSAVGGPSVDEQFFGPGTRLTVL.

V gene TRBV5-1 combines with J gene TRBJ2-1; the match to TRBD1 covers 12 bases. The CDR3 contains 17 residues. In germline, CDR1 is SGHRS, CDR2 YFSETQ. The junction had 12 bases not matched to a gene; V was cut back by 4 bases and J by 7 bases. The chain's CDR3 is CASSVVTGTGGGNEQFF. Here the CDR3 DNA reads TGCGCCAGCAGCGTGGTGACCGGGACAGGGGGCGGGAATGAGCAGTTCTTC.

The J gene is TRBJ2-3, the V gene TRBV5-1; 8 nucleotides match TRBD2. This CDR3 contains 15 residues. V gave up 4 bases and J gave up 1 base; unmatched junction bases: 5. The V gene's germline CDR1 is SGHRS and CDR2 YFSETQ. The CDR3 here is CASSDLSGGTDTQYF. The CDR3 DNA sequence: TGCGCCAGCAGCGATCTTAGCGGGGGCACAGATACGCAGTATTTT.

The chain is built from TRBV28 and TRBJ1-1; D is perhaps TRBD1 (6 bases). Germline V gene data show CDR1 as MDHEN and CDR2 as SYDVKM. With 10 bases removed from V and 0 bases from J, the gap between germline ends came to 21 bases. This CDR3 comprises 16 residues. The CDR3 loop reads CATKSSPGQMNTEAFF. CDR3 nucleotide sequence: TGTGCCACTAAGTCAAGTCCGGGACAAATGAACACTGAAGCTTTCTTT.

The chain combines TRBV19 with TRBJ2-1; 8 nucleotides align to TRBD2. V lost 5 bases, J lost 0 bases, and 9 bases stayed unmatched. This CDR3 has 17 residues. Germline V gene lookup returns CDR1 LNHDA and CDR2 SQIVND (reference sequence). CDR3: CASSVLTSESSYNEQFF. The DNA for the CDR3 is TGTGCCAGTAGTGTCTTGACTAGCGAAAGCTCCTACAATGAGCAGTTCTTC.

The gene calls are TRBV5-1 and TRBJ2-1; D is uncertain. The CDR3 has 16 residues. Germline V CDR1 and CDR2: SGHRS, YFSETQ. Trimming removed 0 bases from V and 5 bases from J, with 15 bases in between. CDR3 amino acids: CASSLAGLVTNNEQFF. DNA of the CDR3: TGCGCCAGCAGCTTGGCTGGGCTCGTGACAAACAATGAGCAGTTCTTC. Supplemented by reference TRBV5-1 and TRBJ2-1, the full variable domain reads KAGVTQTPRYLIKTRGQQVTLSCSPISGHRSVSWYQQTPGQGLQFLFEYFSETQRNKGNFPGRFSGRQFSNSRSEMNVSTLELGDSALYLCASSLAGLVTNNEQFFGPGTRLTVL.

CDR3 in DNA: TGTGCCAGCAGCCTGGGCATGGGAGGAGGGAATGAAAAACTGTTTTTT. Encoded protein: CASSLGMGGGNEKLFF. The chain uses TRBV3-1 (or the pseudogene TRBV3-2) and TRBJ1-4, with D hard to call. CDR3 length: 16 residues. Trimming took off 4 bases at V and 5 bases at J, with 17 bases between the two ends. Germline V gives CDR1 LGHDT, CDR2 YNNKEL (reference sequence).

The rearrangement links TRBV5-6 to TRBJ2-1, with TRBD2 matching 10 bases. This CDR3 contains 16 residues. The V and J ends lost 0 bases and 7 bases, in that order; junction bases with no gene match: 7. Germline CDR1 and CDR2: SGHDT and YYEEEE. The CDR3 here is CASSLVGLAGVNEQFF. Written as DNA, the CDR3 is TGTGCCAGCAGCTTGGTGGGGCTAGCGGGGGTAAATGAGCAGTTCTTC.

The rearrangement joins TRBV27 to TRBJ2-7; 12 nucleotides line up with TRBD2. The CDR3 covers 14 residues. Germline loops: CDR1 MNHEY, CDR2 SMNVEV (reference sequence). The ends lost 7 bases at V and 4 bases at J; junction bases unmatched: 5. DNA for the CDR3: TGTGCCAGCATTAGACTAGCGGGGGATTACGAGCAGTACTTC. It specifies CASIRLAGDYEQYF.

In regard to this clone: This CDR3 is also generated by other DNA sequences in the sample. The chain employs TRBV12-3 or TRBV12-4 and TRBJ1-1; possible D gene TRBD1, 5 bases. The CDR3 spans 13 residues. The V end lost 2 bases, the J end lost 3 bases, and 7 bases lay between the germline ends. The CDR3 protein is CASSLTGDTEAFF. In DNA form, the CDR3 reads TGTGCCAGCAGTTTAACGGGGGACACTGAAGCTTTCTTT.

The V and J genes are TRBV11-2 and TRBJ2-7, with D possibly TRBD1 on 6 matching bases. In germline, CDR1 is SGHAT, CDR2 FQNNGV. The CDR3 is made up of 16 amino acids. V was pared by 4 bases and J by 1 base, with 17 bases between. CDR3 amino acids: CASSSQGLFMSYEQYF. The CDR3 DNA reads TGTGCCAGCAGCTCGCAGGGGTTGTTCATGTCCTACGAGCAGTACTTC.

This clone was seen only once. V and J are TRBV3-1 (or the pseudogene TRBV3-2) and TRBJ2-3, with D maybe TRBD2 (5 bases). CDR1 is LGHDT, CDR2 YNNKEL, per germline (reference sequence). The CDR3 is 14 residues long. The ends were cut back, 4 bases at V and 4 bases at J, with 12 bases in the middle. In nucleotides, the CDR3 is TGTGCCAGCAGCCCTCGAGGACTCGCAGATACGCAGTATTTT. It encodes CASSPRGLADTQYF.

J is TRBJ1-6 and V is TRBV30; 10 nucleotides align to TRBD1. CDR3 size: 14 residues. Germline assignment: CDR1 GTSNPN and CDR2 SVGIG (reference sequence). With 5 bases clipped from V and 9 bases from J, the junction kept 7 bases outside the gene matches. The CDR3 DNA reads TGTGCCTGGGTGGGACAGGGGACGTTTTCACCCCTCCACTTT. This encodes CAWVGQGTFSPLHF.